This T cell receptor beta chain derives from a study of human T cells and chemical hapten exposure. TCRdb re-derived calls from the RACE reads in MiXCR, one entry per CDR3 protein. This table has approximately 370,000 distinct CDR3 sequences, approximately 5% appearing once. This clonotype came up many times. The time point is: pre-sensitization, week 0. Sample treatment: therapeutic diphenylcyclopropenone sensitization with weekly scalp DPC. This CDR3 region has 13 residues. Between the trimmed V and J ends, which lost 4 bases and 4 bases, there was a span of 8 bases. The chain uses TRBV23-1 and TRBJ1-5, with D tentatively TRBD1 (5 bases). TRBV23-1 has ORF status, its function being uncertain. The sequence came from a woman in her late teens or twenties with alopecia areata. Some clones in this sample may be carry-over from other donors' samples. The sequencing here drew on whole blood, taken in connection with sensitization to the hapten diphenylcyclopropenone (DPC). The CDR3 region has the DNA TGCGCCAGCAGTCCGCGACAGAATCAGCCCCAGCATTTT. Encoded protein: CASSPRQNQPQHF.